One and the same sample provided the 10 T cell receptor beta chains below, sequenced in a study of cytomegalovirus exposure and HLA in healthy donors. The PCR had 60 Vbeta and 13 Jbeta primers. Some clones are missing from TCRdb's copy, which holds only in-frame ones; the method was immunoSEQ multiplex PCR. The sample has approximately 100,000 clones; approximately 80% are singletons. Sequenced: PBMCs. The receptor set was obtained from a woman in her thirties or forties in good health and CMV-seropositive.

In DNA, the CDR3 is TGTGCCAGCACCCTCACAGGGGGCACTGCCTACGAGCAGTACTTC. Its protein is CASTLTGGTAYEQYF. The chain joins TRBV7-9 to TRBJ2-7; TRBD1 matches at 9 bases. The CDR3 has 15 residues. The J segment lost 2 bases and the V segment lost 7 bases, leaving 9 bases of the junction unmatched. Germline-derived CDR1 and CDR2 are SEHNR and FQNEAQ (reference sequence).

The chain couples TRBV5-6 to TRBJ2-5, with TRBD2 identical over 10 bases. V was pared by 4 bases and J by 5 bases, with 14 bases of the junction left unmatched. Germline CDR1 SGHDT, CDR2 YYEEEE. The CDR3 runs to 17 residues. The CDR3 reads CASSPGAVAGGQETQYF. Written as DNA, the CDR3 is TGTGCCAGCAGCCCCGGAGCGGTAGCGGGAGGCCAGGAGACCCAGTACTTC.

CDR3 DNA: TGTGCCAGCTCACGAGGGACTCCGAGCTCCTACAATGAGCAGTTCTTC. Encoded protein: CASSRGTPSSYNEQFF. V and J are TRBV18 and TRBJ2-1, with D possibly being TRBD2 (6 bases). Trimming shortened V by 4 bases and J by 0 bases, and 13 bases separated the two germline ends. The germline V gene has CDR1 KGHSH and CDR2 LQKENI. The CDR3 sequence is 16 residues long.

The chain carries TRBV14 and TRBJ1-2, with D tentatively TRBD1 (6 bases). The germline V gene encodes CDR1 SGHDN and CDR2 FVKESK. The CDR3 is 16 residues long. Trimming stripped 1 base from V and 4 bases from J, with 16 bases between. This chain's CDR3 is CASSQALTGWAYGYTF. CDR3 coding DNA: TGTGCCAGCAGCCAAGCCTTGACAGGTTGGGCCTATGGCTACACCTTC.

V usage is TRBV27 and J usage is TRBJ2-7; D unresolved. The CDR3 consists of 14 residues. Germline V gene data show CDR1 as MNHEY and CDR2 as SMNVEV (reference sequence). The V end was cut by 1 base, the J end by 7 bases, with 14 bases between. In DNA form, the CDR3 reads TGTGCCAGCAGTTTATTGGAGAGGCCGTGGGAGCAGTACTTC. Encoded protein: CASSLLERPWEQYF.

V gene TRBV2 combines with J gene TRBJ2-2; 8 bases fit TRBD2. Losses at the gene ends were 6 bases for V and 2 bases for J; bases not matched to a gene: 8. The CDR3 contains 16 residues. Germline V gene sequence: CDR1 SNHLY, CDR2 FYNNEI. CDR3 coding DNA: TGTGCCAGCAGAGCCGTAGCGGGATTCAACACCGGGGAGCTGTTTTTT. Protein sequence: CASRAVAGFNTGELFF.

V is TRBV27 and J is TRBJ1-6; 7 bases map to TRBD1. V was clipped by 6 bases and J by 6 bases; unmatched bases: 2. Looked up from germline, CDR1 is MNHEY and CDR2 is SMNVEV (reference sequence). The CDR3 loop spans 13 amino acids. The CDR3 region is CASRRQGNSPLHF. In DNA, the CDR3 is TGTGCCAGCAGACGACAGGGTAATTCACCCCTCCACTTT.

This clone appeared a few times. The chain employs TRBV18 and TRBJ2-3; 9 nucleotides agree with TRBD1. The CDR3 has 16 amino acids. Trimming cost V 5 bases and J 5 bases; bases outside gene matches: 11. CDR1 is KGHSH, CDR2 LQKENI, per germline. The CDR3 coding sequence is TGTGCCAGCTCAACCAGACAGGGGGGTCTGGGAGATACGCAGTATTTT. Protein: CASSTRQGGLGDTQYF.

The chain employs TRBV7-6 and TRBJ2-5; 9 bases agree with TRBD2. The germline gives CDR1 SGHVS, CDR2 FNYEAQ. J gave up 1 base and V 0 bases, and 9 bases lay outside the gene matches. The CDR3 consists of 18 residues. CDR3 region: CASSLARSSGGSQETQYF. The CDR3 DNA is TGTGCCAGCAGCTTAGCGCGGTCGAGCGGGGGGTCCCAAGAGACCCAGTACTTC. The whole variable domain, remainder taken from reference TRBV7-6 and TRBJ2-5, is GAGVSQSPRYKVTKRGQDVALRCDPISGHVSLYWYRQALGQGPEFLTYFNYEAQQDKSGLPNDRFSAERPEGSISTLTIQRTEQRDSAMYRCASSLARSSGGSQETQYFGPGTRLLVL.

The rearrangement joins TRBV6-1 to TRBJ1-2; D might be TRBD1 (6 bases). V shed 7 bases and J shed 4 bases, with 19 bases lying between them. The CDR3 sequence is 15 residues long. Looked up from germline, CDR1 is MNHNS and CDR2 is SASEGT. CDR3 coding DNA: TGTGCCAGCACCTCCCGCCGGGCAGGGGCCTATGGCTACACCTTC. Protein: CASTSRRAGAYGYTF.